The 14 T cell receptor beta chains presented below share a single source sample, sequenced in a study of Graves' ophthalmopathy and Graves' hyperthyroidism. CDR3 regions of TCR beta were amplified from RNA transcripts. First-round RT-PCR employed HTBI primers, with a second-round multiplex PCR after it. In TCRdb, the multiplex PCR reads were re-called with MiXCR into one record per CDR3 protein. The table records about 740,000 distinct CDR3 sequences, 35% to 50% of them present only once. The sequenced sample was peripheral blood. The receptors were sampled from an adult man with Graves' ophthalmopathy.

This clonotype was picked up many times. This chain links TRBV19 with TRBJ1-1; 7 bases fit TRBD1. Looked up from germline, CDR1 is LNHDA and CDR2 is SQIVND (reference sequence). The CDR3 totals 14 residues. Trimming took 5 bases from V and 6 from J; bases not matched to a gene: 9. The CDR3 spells CASSPKDRAAEAFF. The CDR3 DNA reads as TGTGCCAGTAGTCCTAAAGACAGGGCGGCTGAAGCTTTCTTT.

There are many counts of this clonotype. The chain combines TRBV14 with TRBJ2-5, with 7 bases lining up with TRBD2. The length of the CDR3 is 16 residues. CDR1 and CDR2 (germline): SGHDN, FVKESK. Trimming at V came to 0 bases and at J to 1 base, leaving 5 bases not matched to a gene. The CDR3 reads CASSQDLGGIQETQYF. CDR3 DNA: TGTGCCAGCAGCCAAGACTTGGGAGGGATCCAAGAGACCCAGTACTTC. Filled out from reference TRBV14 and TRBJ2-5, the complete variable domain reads EAGVTQFPSHSVIEKGQTVTLRCDPISGHDNLYWYRRVMGKEIKFLLHFVKESKQDESGMPNNRFLAERTGGTYSTLKVQPAELEDSGVYFCASSQDLGGIQETQYFGPGTRLLVL.

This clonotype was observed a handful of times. CDR3: CASNPLGTGTEQYF. The CDR3 DNA is TGTGCCAGCAACCCCCTCGGGACAGGGACCGAGCAGTACTTC. The chain combines TRBV2 with TRBJ2-7; TRBD1 matches 9 bases. CDR1 SNHLY and CDR2 FYNNEI come from the germline V gene. J was trimmed by 6 bases and V by 7 bases; bases with no gene match: 10. The CDR3 is made up of 14 amino acids.

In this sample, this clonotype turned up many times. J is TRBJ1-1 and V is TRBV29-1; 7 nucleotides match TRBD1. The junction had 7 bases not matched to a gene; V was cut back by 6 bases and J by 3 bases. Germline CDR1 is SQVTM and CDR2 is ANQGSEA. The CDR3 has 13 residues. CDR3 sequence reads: CSVYRGGYTEAFF. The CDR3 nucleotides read TGCAGCGTGTACAGGGGTGGGTACACTGAAGCTTTCTTT.

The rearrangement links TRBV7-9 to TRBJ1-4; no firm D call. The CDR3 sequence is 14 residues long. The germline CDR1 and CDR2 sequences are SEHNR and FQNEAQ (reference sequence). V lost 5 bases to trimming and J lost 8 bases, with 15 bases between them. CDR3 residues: CASSRRTVGEKLFF. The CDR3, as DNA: TGTGCCAGCAGCCGACGTACAGTGGGGGAAAAACTGTTTTTT.

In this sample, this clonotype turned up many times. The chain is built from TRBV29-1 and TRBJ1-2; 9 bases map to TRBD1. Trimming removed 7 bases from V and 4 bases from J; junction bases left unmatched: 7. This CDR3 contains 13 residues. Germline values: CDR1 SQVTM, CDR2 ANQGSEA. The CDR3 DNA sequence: TGCAGCGCAAGGGACAGGGTGTTCTATGGCTACACCTTC. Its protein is CSARDRVFYGYTF.

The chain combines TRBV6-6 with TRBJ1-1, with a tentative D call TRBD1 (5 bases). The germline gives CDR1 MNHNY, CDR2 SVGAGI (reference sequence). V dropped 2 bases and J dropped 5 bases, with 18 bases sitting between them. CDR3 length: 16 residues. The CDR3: CASSYISTREGTEAFF. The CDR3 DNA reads TGTGCCAGCAGTTACATCTCCACGAGGGAGGGGACTGAAGCTTTCTTT.

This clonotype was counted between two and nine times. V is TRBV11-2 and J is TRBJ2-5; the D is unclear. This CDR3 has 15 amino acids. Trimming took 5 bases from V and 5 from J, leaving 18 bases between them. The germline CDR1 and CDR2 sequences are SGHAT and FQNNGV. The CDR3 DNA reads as TGTGCCAGCAGCGACAATAGCAACCGCCGGGAGACCCAGTACTTC. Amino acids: CASSDNSNRRETQYF.

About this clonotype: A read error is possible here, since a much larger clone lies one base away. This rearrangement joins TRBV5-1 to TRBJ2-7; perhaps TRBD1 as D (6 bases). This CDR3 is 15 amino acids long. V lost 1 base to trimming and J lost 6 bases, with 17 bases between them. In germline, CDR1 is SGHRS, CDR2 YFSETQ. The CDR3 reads CASSLSPTDSSEQYF. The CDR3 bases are TGCGCCAGCAGCTTGTCCCCCACGGACAGCTCCGAGCAGTACTTC.

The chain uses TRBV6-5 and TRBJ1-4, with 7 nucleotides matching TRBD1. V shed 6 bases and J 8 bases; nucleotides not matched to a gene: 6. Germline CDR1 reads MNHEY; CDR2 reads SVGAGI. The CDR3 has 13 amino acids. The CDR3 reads CASRDRVGEKLFF. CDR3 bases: TGTGCCAGCAGAGACAGGGTTGGCGAAAAACTGTTTTTT.

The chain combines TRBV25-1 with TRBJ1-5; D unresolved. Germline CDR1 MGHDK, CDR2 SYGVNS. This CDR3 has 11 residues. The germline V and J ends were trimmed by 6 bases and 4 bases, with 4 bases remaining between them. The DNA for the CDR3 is TGTGCCAGCAGGATGAATCAGCCCCAGCATTTT. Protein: CASRMNQPQHF.

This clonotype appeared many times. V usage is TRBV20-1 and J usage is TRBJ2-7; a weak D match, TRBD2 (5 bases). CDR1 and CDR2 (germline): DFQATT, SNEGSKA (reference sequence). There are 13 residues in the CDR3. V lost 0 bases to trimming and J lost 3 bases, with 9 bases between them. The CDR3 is CSARDSADYEQYF. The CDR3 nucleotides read TGCAGTGCTAGAGATAGCGCCGACTACGAGCAGTACTTC.

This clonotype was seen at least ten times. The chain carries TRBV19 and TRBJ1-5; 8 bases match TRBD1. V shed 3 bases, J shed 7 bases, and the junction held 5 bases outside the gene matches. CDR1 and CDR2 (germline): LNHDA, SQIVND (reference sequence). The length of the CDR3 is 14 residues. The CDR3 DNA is TGTGCCAGTAGTATTGGACAGGGCAGACAGCCCCAGCATTTT. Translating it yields CASSIGQGRQPQHF.

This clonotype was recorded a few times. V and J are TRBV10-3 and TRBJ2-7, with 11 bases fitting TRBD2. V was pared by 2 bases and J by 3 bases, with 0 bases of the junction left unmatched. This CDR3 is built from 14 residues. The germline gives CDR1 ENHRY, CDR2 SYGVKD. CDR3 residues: CAISEGTSGYEQYF. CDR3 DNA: TGTGCCATCAGTGAGGGGACTAGCGGCTACGAGCAGTACTTC.